The 21 T cell receptor beta chains listed next were all sequenced from one sample in a study of T cell repertoires in cytomegalovirus infection. Their antigens remain unidentified. One entry per CDR3 protein, called by TCRdb with MiXCR from the reads. Here the sample spans 80,000 to 90,000 distinct CDR3 sequences, under 55% being singletons. Sample: CD8+ T cells from cultured PBMCs, taken from culture after CMV antigen stimulation. Receptor source: a human donor in good health (CMV status not recorded). Some clones in this sample may be carry-over from other donors' samples.

This clonotype appeared a few times. V and J are TRBV7-6 and TRBJ1-1; D is possibly TRBD1 (6 bases). This CDR3 has 14 amino acids. The V and J ends lost 1 base and 0 bases respectively, with 6 bases between them. Germline V lookup: CDR1 SGHVS, CDR2 FNYEAQ. CDR3 loop: CASSLGTVNTEAFF. The CDR3 nucleotides read TGTGCCAGCAGCTTAGGGACAGTGAACACTGAAGCTTTCTTT.

The chain combines TRBV6-6 with TRBJ1-2; D remains ambiguous. Trimming removed 0 bases at V and 8 bases at J, with 16 bases between. This CDR3 has 15 amino acids. The germline V gene encodes CDR1 MNHNY and CDR2 SVGAGI (reference sequence). DNA for the CDR3: TGTGCCAGCAGTTACTCGAAAACGGGGAATCAAGGCTACACCTTC. It specifies CASSYSKTGNQGYTF.

This chain links TRBV20-1 with TRBJ2-1; 11 bases fit TRBD2. Germline lookup yields CDR1 DFQATT and CDR2 SNEGSKA (reference sequence). J lost 2 bases, V lost 0 bases, and 6 bases had no gene match. CDR3 size: 17 residues. CDR3 residues: CSARDELAGVPYNEQFF. The CDR3, as DNA: TGCAGTGCTAGAGATGAACTAGCGGGAGTCCCCTACAATGAGCAGTTCTTC.

The table lists this clonotype with a few counts. V usage is TRBV7-8 and J usage is TRBJ2-3; D is perhaps TRBD1 (6 bases). The germline V and J ends were trimmed by 1 base and 1 base, with 9 bases remaining between them. CDR3 size: 15 residues. In germline, CDR1 is SGHVS, CDR2 FQNEAQ. The CDR3 DNA follows: TGTGCCAGCAGCTTAGAGGCAGGGGGCACAGATACGCAGTATTTT. Encoded protein: CASSLEAGGTDTQYF.

This clonotype was detected ten times or more. The CDR3 sequence is CASSSIYTGTGEDNQPQHF. In nucleotides, the CDR3 is TGTGCCAGTAGTTCAATATATACCGGGACAGGTGAAGACAATCAGCCCCAGCATTTT. J is TRBJ1-5 and V is TRBV19; 8 nucleotides agree with TRBD1. This CDR3 has 19 amino acids. The germline gives CDR1 LNHDA, CDR2 SQIVND (reference sequence). The ends lost 5 bases at V and 3 bases at J; junction bases unmatched: 18.

This clonotype occurred once. V gene TRBV30 combines with J gene TRBJ2-4; 8 nucleotides align to TRBD1. The V segment lost 2 bases and the J segment 9 bases; nucleotides outside the gene matches: 6. The length of the CDR3 is 13 residues. Per germline, CDR1 GTSNPN and CDR2 SVGIG (reference sequence). In DNA form, the CDR3 reads TGTGCCTGGAGTCCCGGACAGGGAATCATTCAGTACTTC. Its translation is CAWSPGQGIIQYF.

This clonotype was seen only a few times. This rearrangement joins TRBV11-3 to TRBJ1-1; D is unclear. V lost 5 bases to trimming and J lost 1 base, with 11 bases between them. Germline assignment: CDR1 SGHNT and CDR2 YENEEA. The CDR3 has 14 residues. The CDR3 reads CASSGSVGNTEAFF. In DNA, the CDR3 is TGTGCCAGCAGCGGGTCAGTTGGGAACACTGAAGCTTTCTTT.

The chain links TRBV5-1 to TRBJ2-1; TRBD2 matches at 8 bases. CDR1 is SGHRS, CDR2 YFSETQ, per germline. This CDR3 is 15 amino acids long. Germline trimming cut 8 bases from V and 0 bases from J; bases unmatched to any gene: 7. The CDR3 DNA reads as TGCGCCAGGCCCGGACTAGCAGGCTCCTACAATGAGCAGTTCTTC. This sequence encodes CARPGLAGSYNEQFF.

The V call is TRBV6-5, the J call TRBJ2-7; D call uncertain. The germline V gene has CDR1 MNHEY and CDR2 SVGAGI. The CDR3 length is 16 residues. V was cut by 4 bases and J by 0 bases, with 16 bases left in between. The CDR3 DNA follows: TGTGCCAGCAGTTCAGGAATCGGTCTCTCCTCCTACGAGCAGTACTTC. Translating gives CASSSGIGLSSYEQYF.

The chain joins TRBV15 to TRBJ2-4; a weak D match, TRBD1 (6 bases). CDR1 and CDR2 from the germline V gene are LNHNV and YYDKDF (reference sequence). The V and J ends lost 3 bases and 2 bases respectively, with 11 bases between them. The CDR3 covers 15 residues. In DNA, the CDR3 is TGTGCCACCAGCAGCACAGGGATGCCCAAAAACATTCAGTACTTC. As protein: CATSSTGMPKNIQYF.

The chain combines TRBV7-9 with TRBJ2-7, with 8 bases fitting TRBD1. CDR3 length equals 15 residues. After removal of 5 bases from V and 0 bases from J, the junction contained 6 bases not matched to a gene. Germline-derived CDR1 and CDR2 are SEHNR and FQNEAQ (reference sequence). CDR3 nucleotides: TGTGCCAGCAGCCCCGGGGACAGGAGCTCCTACGAGCAGTACTTC. Its protein product is CASSPGDRSSYEQYF.

The CDR3 here is CASRSLNEQYF. In DNA, the CDR3 is TGTGCCAGCAGGAGTCTGAACGAGCAGTACTTC. The chain employs TRBV27 and TRBJ2-7, with D unresolved. V was shortened by 6 bases and J by 5 bases, with 8 bases between the two germline ends. There are 11 residues in the CDR3. Germline loops: CDR1 MNHEY, CDR2 SMNVEV (reference sequence).

CDR3 in amino acids: CASSSPTGSEQYF. CDR3 DNA: TGTGCCAGCAGCTCACCGACAGGGTCGGAGCAGTACTTC. The genes are TRBV7-9 and TRBJ2-7; 7 nucleotides line up with TRBD1. CDR1 and CDR2 from the germline V gene are SEHNR and FQNEAQ (reference sequence). The CDR3 runs to 13 residues. V dropped 4 bases and J dropped 7; count of bases not matched to a gene: 7.

The chain uses TRBV6-6 and TRBJ2-7, with a possible D match to TRBD1 (6 bases). CDR3 length: 15 residues. Germline V gene sequence: CDR1 MNHNY, CDR2 SVGAGI (reference sequence). Trimming took off 3 bases at V and 0 bases at J, with 12 bases between the two ends. The CDR3 DNA is TGTGCCAGCAGTTATTTGCGGACAGCCTCCTACGAGCAGTACTTC. As protein: CASSYLRTASYEQYF.

Concerning this clonotype itself: The germline gene is not matched at one end of the junction; a read error may be the cause. J is TRBJ2-1 and V is TRBV7-7, with a possible D match to TRBD2 (6 bases). Germline CDR1 is SSHAT and CDR2 is FNYEAQ (reference sequence). The CDR3 runs to 15 residues. The CDR3 is CASSPPGGAYNEQFF. The CDR3 DNA sequence: TGTGCTAGCAGCCCCCCGGGCGGGGCCTACAATGAGCAGTTCTTC. Together with reference TRBV7-7 and TRBJ2-1, the CDR3 gives the full variable domain: GAGVSQSPRYKVTKRGQDVTLRCDPISSHATLYWYQQALGQGPEFLTYFNYEAQPDKSGLPSDRFSAERPEGSISTLTIQRTEQRDSAMYRCASSPPGGAYNEQFFGPGTRLTVL.

This clonotype turned up a few times. The junction differs from germline at one of its ends, possibly a read error. The CDR3 DNA is TGTGCCAGCAGCCCCCGGACAGCTAGCACAGATGCGCAGTATTTT. Translated: CASSPRTASTDAQYF. The chain joins TRBV28 to TRBJ2-3; TRBD1 might be the D (6 bases). Germline loops: CDR1 MDHEN, CDR2 SYDVKM. The CDR3 is 15 residues long.

This clonotype was seen ten or more times. V is TRBV7-4 and J is TRBJ2-5; TRBD1 agrees at 8 bases. There are 17 residues in the CDR3. The junction had 11 bases not matched to a gene; V was cut back by 3 bases and J by 2 bases. Germline V gives CDR1 SGHVT, CDR2 SQSDAQ. CDR3 DNA sequence: TGTGCCAGCAGCTTCCCTCAGACAGGGGATGTACAAGAGACCCAGTACTTC. This codes for CASSFPQTGDVQETQYF.

In its sample, this clonotype was seen a few times. The chain is built from TRBV7-6 and TRBJ2-2; 10 bases match TRBD2. CDR1 and CDR2 from the germline V gene are SGHVS and FNYEAQ. V lost 4 bases and J lost 6; bases outside the gene matches: 8. There are 16 residues in the CDR3. The CDR3 DNA reads TGTGCCAGCAGCTCATCTAGCGGGAGTAGATCCGGGGAGCTGTTTTTT. Translated: CASSSSSGSRSGELFF.

This clonotype showed up just once. This sequence joins TRBV11-3 and TRBJ2-2, with 7 bases that match TRBD2. CDR3 size: 15 residues. The V gene's germline CDR1 is SGHNT and CDR2 YENEEA. J was trimmed by 5 bases and V by 3 bases; bases with no gene match: 6. CDR3 protein: CASSLGGSETGELFF. CDR3 nucleotide sequence: TGTGCCAGCAGCTTGGGCGGGAGCGAAACCGGGGAGCTGTTTTTT.

This clonotype was counted a few times. The chain recombines TRBV11-1 with TRBJ1-1, with 7 nucleotides matching TRBD1. V trimming: 5 bases; J trimming: 5 bases; junction bases outside the gene matches: 5. The CDR3 contains 13 residues. In germline, CDR1 is SGHAT, CDR2 FQDESV (reference sequence). CDR3 DNA sequence: TGTGCCAGCAGCGACCCAGGGGGGACTGAAGCTTTCTTT. It is translated as CASSDPGGTEAFF.

This chain uses TRBV7-1 with TRBJ2-7, with D perhaps matching TRBD1 (5 bases). TRBV7-1 belongs to the ORF category, with a function that is uncertain. The CDR3 extends over 15 amino acids. Trimming removed 5 bases from V and 1 base from J, with 15 bases in between. The CDR3 here is CASSAATDKSYEQYF. The CDR3 bases are TGTGCCAGCAGCGCTGCGACAGATAAGTCCTACGAGCAGTACTTC.